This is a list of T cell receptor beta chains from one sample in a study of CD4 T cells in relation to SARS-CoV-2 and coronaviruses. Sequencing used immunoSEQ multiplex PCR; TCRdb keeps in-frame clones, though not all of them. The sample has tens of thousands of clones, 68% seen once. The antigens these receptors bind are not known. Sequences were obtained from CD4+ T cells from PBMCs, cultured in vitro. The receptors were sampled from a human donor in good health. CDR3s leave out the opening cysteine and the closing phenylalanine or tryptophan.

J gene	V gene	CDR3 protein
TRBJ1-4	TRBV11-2	ASRDERRINEKLF
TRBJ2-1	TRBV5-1	ASSPSGGNYNEQF
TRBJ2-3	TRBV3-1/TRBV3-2	ASSQSAGGDTQY
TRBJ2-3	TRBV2	ASRPLGGAQY
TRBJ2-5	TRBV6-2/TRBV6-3	ASSYSGRRVAGARETQY
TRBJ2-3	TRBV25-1	ASSEFGGGFSTDTQY
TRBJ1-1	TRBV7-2	ASSLYGTANTEAF
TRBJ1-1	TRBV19	ASSTYPPVEAF
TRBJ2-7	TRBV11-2	ASSFRDRAQSTHYEQY
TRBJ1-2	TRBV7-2	ASSLGQGREGGGGYT
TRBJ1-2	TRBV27	ASSLSIRAGYT
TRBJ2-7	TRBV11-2	ASSLDRVVGYEQY
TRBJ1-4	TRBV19	ASSRDPRGHEKLF
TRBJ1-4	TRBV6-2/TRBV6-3	ASSFGGRDEKLF
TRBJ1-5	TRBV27	ASSLSGGGERH
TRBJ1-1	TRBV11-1	ASSLDRVSTEAF
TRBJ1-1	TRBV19	ASSIGQTNTEAF
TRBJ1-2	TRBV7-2	ASSPDRAGYGYT